This T cell receptor beta chain derives from a study of T cells in women clearing cervical HPV infection. Trimming took off 3 bases at V and 4 bases at J, with 15 bases between the two ends. The CDR3 length is 15 residues. The V gene's germline CDR1 is MNHNS and CDR2 SASEGT. Sequencing used immunoSEQ multiplex PCR; TCRdb keeps in-frame clones, though not all of them. This repertoire includes fewer than 40,000 clones. With regard to this clone: The CDR3 extends 3 residues past the end of the read, so its final part is completed from the germline J gene.

The material sequenced was blood buffy coat. This sequence was found in a woman between 18 and 70 years old with a cervical HPV16 infection that either progressed to CIN3+ or cleared (not recorded which). V and J are TRBV6-1 and TRBJ1-2; D is possibly TRBD1 (5 bases). Incomplete CDR3 DNA: TGTGCCAGCAGTGATCCGGGGGGATCGAGCTATGGC. It translates to CASSDPGGSSYG. The CDR3 in its entirety is CASSDPGGSSYGYTF.